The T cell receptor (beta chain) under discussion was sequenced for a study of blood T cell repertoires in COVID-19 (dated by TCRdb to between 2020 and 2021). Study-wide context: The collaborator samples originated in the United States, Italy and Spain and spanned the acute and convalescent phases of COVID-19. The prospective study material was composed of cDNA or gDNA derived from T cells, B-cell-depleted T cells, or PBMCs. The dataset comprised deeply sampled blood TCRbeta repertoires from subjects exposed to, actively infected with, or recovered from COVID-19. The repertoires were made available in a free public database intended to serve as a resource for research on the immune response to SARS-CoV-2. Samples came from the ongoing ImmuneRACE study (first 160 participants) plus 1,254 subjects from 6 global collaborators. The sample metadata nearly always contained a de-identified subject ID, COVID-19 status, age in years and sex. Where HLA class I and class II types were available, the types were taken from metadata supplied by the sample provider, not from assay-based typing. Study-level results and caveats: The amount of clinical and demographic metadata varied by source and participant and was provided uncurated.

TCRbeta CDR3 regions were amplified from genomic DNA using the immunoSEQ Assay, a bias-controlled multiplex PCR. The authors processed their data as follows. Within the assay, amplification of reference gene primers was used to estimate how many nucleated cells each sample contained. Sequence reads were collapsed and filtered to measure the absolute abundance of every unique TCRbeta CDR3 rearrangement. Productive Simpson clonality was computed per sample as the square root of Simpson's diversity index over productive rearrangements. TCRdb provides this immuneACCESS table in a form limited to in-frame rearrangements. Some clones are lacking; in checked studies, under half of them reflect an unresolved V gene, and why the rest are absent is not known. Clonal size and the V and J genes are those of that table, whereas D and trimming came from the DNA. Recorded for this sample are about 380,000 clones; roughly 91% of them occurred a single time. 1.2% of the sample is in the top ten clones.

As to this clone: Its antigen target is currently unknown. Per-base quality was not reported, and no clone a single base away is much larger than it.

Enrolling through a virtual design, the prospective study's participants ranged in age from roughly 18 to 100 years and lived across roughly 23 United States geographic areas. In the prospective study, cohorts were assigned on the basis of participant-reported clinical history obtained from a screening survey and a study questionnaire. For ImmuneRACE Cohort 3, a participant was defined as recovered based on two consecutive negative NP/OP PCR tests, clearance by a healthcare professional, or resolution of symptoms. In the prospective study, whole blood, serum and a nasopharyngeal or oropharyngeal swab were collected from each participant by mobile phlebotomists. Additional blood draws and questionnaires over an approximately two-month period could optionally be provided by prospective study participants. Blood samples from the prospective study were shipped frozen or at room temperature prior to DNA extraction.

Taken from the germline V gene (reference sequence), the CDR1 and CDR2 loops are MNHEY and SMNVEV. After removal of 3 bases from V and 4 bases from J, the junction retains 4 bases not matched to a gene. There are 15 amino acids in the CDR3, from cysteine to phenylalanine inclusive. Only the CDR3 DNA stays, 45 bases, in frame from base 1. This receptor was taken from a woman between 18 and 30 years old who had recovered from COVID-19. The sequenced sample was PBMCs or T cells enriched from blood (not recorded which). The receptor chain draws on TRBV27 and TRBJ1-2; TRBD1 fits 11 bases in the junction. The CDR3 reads CASSFTGTGGYGYTF. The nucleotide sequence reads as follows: TGTGCCAGCAGTTTTACCGGGACAGGGGGCTATGGCTACACCTTC.